This is a list of T cell receptor beta chains from one sample in a study of cytomegalovirus exposure and HLA in healthy donors. Profiled with immunoSEQ multiplex PCR; TCRdb holds only in-frame clones, not every one. The sample consists of under 200,000 clones, around 80% of them appearing once. The source material was PBMCs. The receptors stem from a woman aged 45-65 years in good health and CMV-seronegative. Both conserved end residues are part of each CDR3. The order of the fields is D gene, clone size, J gene, V gene, CDR3 DNA, CDR3 protein. The D gene is left open where the match is weak. Size values are once, few and many counts, or a class for expanded clones, and some rows have none.

D gene: NA; clone size: NA; J gene: TRBJ1-5; V gene: TRBV28; CDR3 DNA: TGTGCCAGCAGTCTATTGACAGATCATCAGCCCCAGCATTTT; CDR3 protein: CASSLLTDHQPQHF
D gene: NA; clone size: few; J gene: TRBJ2-2; V gene: TRBV18; CDR3 DNA: TGTGCCAGCTCACCACCGCTCGGGACGGAGGGCACCGGGGAGCTGTTTTTT; CDR3 protein: CASSPPLGTEGTGELFF
D gene: TRBD2; clone size: few; J gene: TRBJ2-1; V gene: TRBV11-2; CDR3 DNA: TGTGCCAGCAGCTCAACCTGGGGGGGGGCGGGAGGGTCCTACAATGAGCAGTTCTTC; CDR3 protein: CASSSTWGGAGGSYNEQFF
D gene: NA; clone size: NA; J gene: TRBJ1-3; V gene: TRBV7-2; CDR3 DNA: TGTGCCAGCGGACTCAGTTCTACTAGGTCTGGAAACACCATATATTTT; CDR3 protein: CASGLSSTRSGNTIYF
D gene: NA; clone size: NA; J gene: TRBJ1-2; V gene: TRBV7-9; CDR3 DNA: TGTGCCAGCAGCTTAGCGCCCACGGACAGCTATGGCTACACCTTC; CDR3 protein: CASSLAPTDSYGYTF
D gene: NA; clone size: NA; J gene: TRBJ2-7; V gene: TRBV5-1; CDR3 DNA: TGCGCCAGCAGCTTCTTCGGCGGCGGCCAGTGGAGCGAGCAGTACTTC; CDR3 protein: CASSFFGGGQWSEQYF
D gene: NA; clone size: NA; J gene: TRBJ1-1; V gene: TRBV10-3; CDR3 DNA: TGTGCCATCAGTGTACAGGCAGCGCGGAACACTGAAGCTTTCTTT; CDR3 protein: CAISVQAARNTEAFF
D gene: NA; clone size: NA; J gene: TRBJ2-5; V gene: TRBV10-1; CDR3 DNA: TGCGCCAGCAGTAAGGACATACAAGAGACCCAGTACTTC; CDR3 protein: CASSKDIQETQYF
D gene: TRBD1; clone size: NA; J gene: TRBJ1-5; V gene: TRBV5-7; CDR3 DNA: TGTGCCAGCAAGACAGGGGAGCCGTGTCAGCCCCAGCATTTT; CDR3 protein: CASKTGEPCQPQHF
D gene: TRBD1; clone size: NA; J gene: TRBJ1-1; V gene: TRBV7-2; CDR3 DNA: TGTGCCAGCAGCTCCACCACAGGGGGCAGGAACACTGAAGCTTTCTTT; CDR3 protein: CASSSTTGGRNTEAFF
D gene: TRBD1; clone size: once; J gene: TRBJ1-1; V gene: TRBV2; CDR3 DNA: TGTGCCAGACAGGGGGCAAGGACTGAAGCTTTCTTT; CDR3 protein: CARQGARTEAFF
D gene: TRBD1; clone size: few; J gene: TRBJ2-7; V gene: TRBV10-1; CDR3 DNA: TGCGCCAGCAGTAGACCGGGACAGGGAATAGGACCGGGCTACGAGCAGTACTTC; CDR3 protein: CASSRPGQGIGPGYEQYF
D gene: TRBD1; clone size: NA; J gene: TRBJ2-2; V gene: TRBV27; CDR3 DNA: TGTGCCAGCAGTTTCCGGTATGGGACAGTGAACACCGGGGAGCTGTTTTTT; CDR3 protein: CASSFRYGTVNTGELFF
D gene: NA; clone size: NA; J gene: TRBJ1-3; V gene: TRBV25-1; CDR3 DNA: TGTGCCAGCACCTTGGGAGGGCACGGAAACACCATATATTTT; CDR3 protein: CASTLGGHGNTIYF
D gene: TRBD1; clone size: NA; J gene: TRBJ1-1; V gene: TRBV7-9; CDR3 DNA: TGTGCCAGCAGCCCCGGACAGGGGGTTAACACTGAAGCTTTCTTT; CDR3 protein: CASSPGQGVNTEAFF
D gene: TRBD1; clone size: NA; J gene: TRBJ1-1; V gene: TRBV29-1; CDR3 DNA: TGCAGCGTTAATCACAGGGGAGGTAACACTGAAGCTTTCTTT; CDR3 protein: CSVNHRGGNTEAFF
D gene: NA; clone size: NA; J gene: TRBJ1-2; V gene: TRBV30; CDR3 DNA: TGTGCCTGGAGTTTTAAGCGCGGCTACACCTTC; CDR3 protein: CAWSFKRGYTF
D gene: TRBD1; clone size: once; J gene: TRBJ1-2; V gene: TRBV5-6; CDR3 DNA: TGTGCCAGCGATATTCAGGCAGGGGGTTATGGTGGCTACACCTTC; CDR3 protein: CASDIQAGGYGGYTF
D gene: NA; clone size: NA; J gene: TRBJ1-5; V gene: TRBV14; CDR3 DNA: TGTGCCAGCAGCCAAGGCGAGGGTCAGCCCCAGCATTTT; CDR3 protein: CASSQGEGQPQHF
D gene: NA; clone size: NA; J gene: TRBJ2-7; V gene: TRBV7-9; CDR3 DNA: TGTGCCAGCAGCTTGCGGGGCGGACCCTACGAGCAGTACTTC; CDR3 protein: CASSLRGGPYEQYF
D gene: NA; clone size: NA; J gene: TRBJ1-3; V gene: TRBV28; CDR3 DNA: TGTGCCTGTAGGGGATTTGGGAGAAACACCATATATTTT; CDR3 protein: CACRGFGRNTIYF
D gene: NA; clone size: NA; J gene: TRBJ2-7; V gene: TRBV28; CDR3 DNA: TGTGCCAGCACCATTGAGGGAGCGGAAGAGCAGTACTTC; CDR3 protein: CASTIEGAEEQYF
D gene: NA; clone size: NA; J gene: TRBJ2-7; V gene: TRBV4-3; CDR3 DNA: TGCGCCAGCAGCCCGCGACTAGGGGGGGCCTACGAGCAGTACTTC; CDR3 protein: CASSPRLGGAYEQYF
D gene: NA; clone size: NA; J gene: TRBJ1-2; V gene: TRBV7-8; CDR3 DNA: TGTGCCAGCAGCTTAGAAAACAGGGACGGCTATGGCTACACCTTC; CDR3 protein: CASSLENRDGYGYTF
D gene: NA; clone size: NA; J gene: TRBJ2-1; V gene: TRBV7-2; CDR3 DNA: TGTGCCAGCAGCTTAGAGCGCCGGAGTGAGCAGTTCTTC; CDR3 protein: CASSLERRSEQFF
D gene: NA; clone size: NA; J gene: TRBJ2-3; V gene: TRBV7-3; CDR3 DNA: TGTGCCAGCAGCTTAAGTGTTATGTCTCGCACAGATACGCAGTATTTT; CDR3 protein: CASSLSVMSRTDTQYF
D gene: NA; clone size: NA; J gene: TRBJ2-6; V gene: TRBV27; CDR3 DNA: TGTGCCACCACTCCGAACCACTCTGGGGCCAACGTCCTGACTTTC; CDR3 protein: CATTPNHSGANVLTF
D gene: TRBD1; clone size: NA; J gene: TRBJ2-2; V gene: TRBV11-3; CDR3 DNA: TGTGCCAGCAGCTCCCAGGGGGCGGGCACCGGGGAGCTGTTTTTT; CDR3 protein: CASSSQGAGTGELFF
D gene: TRBD1; clone size: NA; J gene: TRBJ2-1; V gene: TRBV9; CDR3 DNA: TGTGCCAGCAGCGTGGCCGGACAGGGGTCCTTTTACAATGAGCAGTTCTTC; CDR3 protein: CASSVAGQGSFYNEQFF
D gene: TRBD2; clone size: NA; J gene: TRBJ2-7; V gene: TRBV5-1; CDR3 DNA: TGCGCCAGCAGCCCGGTAGCGGGAGGCTACGAGCAGTACTTC; CDR3 protein: CASSPVAGGYEQYF
D gene: NA; clone size: NA; J gene: TRBJ1-4; V gene: TRBV5-4; CDR3 DNA: TGTGCCAGCAGCTTCGGGGGTAATGAAAAACTGTTTTTT; CDR3 protein: CASSFGGNEKLFF
D gene: NA; clone size: NA; J gene: TRBJ2-1; V gene: TRBV9; CDR3 DNA: TGTGCCAGCAGCTACAACCCGACTCCTTACAATGAGCAGTTCTTC; CDR3 protein: CASSYNPTPYNEQFF
D gene: TRBD2; clone size: NA; J gene: TRBJ2-1; V gene: TRBV7-7; CDR3 DNA: TGTGCCAGCAGCTTAGATGTGGGGGGGGATGAGCAGTTCTTC; CDR3 protein: CASSLDVGGDEQFF